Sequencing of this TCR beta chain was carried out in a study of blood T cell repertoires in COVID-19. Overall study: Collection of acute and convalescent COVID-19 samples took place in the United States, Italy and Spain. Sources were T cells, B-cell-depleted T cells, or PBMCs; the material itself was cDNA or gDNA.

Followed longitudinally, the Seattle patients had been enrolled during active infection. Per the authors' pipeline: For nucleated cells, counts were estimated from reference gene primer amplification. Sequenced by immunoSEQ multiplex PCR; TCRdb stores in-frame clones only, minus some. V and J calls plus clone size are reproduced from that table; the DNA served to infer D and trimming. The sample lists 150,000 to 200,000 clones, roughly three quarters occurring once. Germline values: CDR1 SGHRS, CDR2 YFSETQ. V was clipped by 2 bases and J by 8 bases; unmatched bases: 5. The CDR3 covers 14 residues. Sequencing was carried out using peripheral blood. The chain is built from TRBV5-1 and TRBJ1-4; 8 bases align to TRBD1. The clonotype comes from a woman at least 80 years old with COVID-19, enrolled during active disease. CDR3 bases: TGCGCCAGCAGCTTCGGACAGGGCGGGGAAAAACTGTTTTTT. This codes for CASSFGQGGEKLFF.